This T cell receptor (beta chain) was captured by sequencing in a study of T cell responses to AZD1222 COVID-19 vaccine. Regarding the study as a whole: The reported proportion of spike-specific TCRs targeting unmutated variant regions was nearly half. Baseline serostatus was positive in only a handful of AZD1222 recipients.

This clone was seen a handful of times. What it binds is unknown. Using immunoSEQ multiplex PCR, the repertoire was profiled, and TCRdb retains in-frame clones only, with some absent. The sample holds about 120,000 clones, more than 70% seen once. The sequencing used peripheral blood, collected on day 0 of AZD1222 vaccination. This receptor was obtained from an adult in good health.

DNA of the CDR3: TGTGCCAGCAGTTACCAGCGGGAGAACACAGATACGCAGTATTTT. It is translated as CASSYQRENTDTQYF. The chain recombines TRBV6-5 with TRBJ2-3; TRBD2 matches at 8 bases. V gave up 2 bases and J gave up 2 bases; unmatched junction bases: 3. The CDR3 is 15 amino acids. The germline V gene encodes CDR1 MNHEY and CDR2 SVGAGI.